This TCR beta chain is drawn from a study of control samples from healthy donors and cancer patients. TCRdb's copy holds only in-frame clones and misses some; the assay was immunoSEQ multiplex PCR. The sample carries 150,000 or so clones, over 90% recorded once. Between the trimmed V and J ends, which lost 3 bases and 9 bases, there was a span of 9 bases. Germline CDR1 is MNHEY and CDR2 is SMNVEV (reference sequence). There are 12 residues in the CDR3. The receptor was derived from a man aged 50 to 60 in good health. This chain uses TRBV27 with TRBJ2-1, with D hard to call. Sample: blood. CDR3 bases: TGTGCCAGCAGTTTCCCGGAAGGTGAGCAGTTCTTC. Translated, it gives CASSFPEGEQFF.